The clone carrying this T cell receptor beta chain was counted ten times or more. What it binds is unknown. MiXCR, applied by TCRdb to the 5' RACE reads, yields one record per CDR3 protein. The sample shows 100,000 or so distinct CDR3 sequences, over 8.5% of them seen only once. These data are taken from a study of T-cell memory formation after mild COVID-19. General observations from the study: Unconfirmed was the SARS-CoV-2 specificity of second-wave clones that peaked on day 37.

In germline, CDR1 is SGHDN, CDR2 FVKESK. The CDR3 is 15 residues long. Germline trimming cut 4 bases from V and 5 bases from J; bases unmatched to any gene: 10. What was sequenced was PBMCs or a T cell subset sorted from them (not recorded which). This receptor was obtained from a man younger than 35 who had mild COVID-19 (a few samples of this study predate the infection). Cell type and time point are not known. The gene calls are TRBV14 and TRBJ2-7; 8 nucleotides line up with TRBD1. The CDR3 nucleotides are TGTGCCAGCAGCCGCGGCAGGGGGCTGGAGGACGAGCAGTACTTC. Residues: CASSRGRGLEDEQYF.